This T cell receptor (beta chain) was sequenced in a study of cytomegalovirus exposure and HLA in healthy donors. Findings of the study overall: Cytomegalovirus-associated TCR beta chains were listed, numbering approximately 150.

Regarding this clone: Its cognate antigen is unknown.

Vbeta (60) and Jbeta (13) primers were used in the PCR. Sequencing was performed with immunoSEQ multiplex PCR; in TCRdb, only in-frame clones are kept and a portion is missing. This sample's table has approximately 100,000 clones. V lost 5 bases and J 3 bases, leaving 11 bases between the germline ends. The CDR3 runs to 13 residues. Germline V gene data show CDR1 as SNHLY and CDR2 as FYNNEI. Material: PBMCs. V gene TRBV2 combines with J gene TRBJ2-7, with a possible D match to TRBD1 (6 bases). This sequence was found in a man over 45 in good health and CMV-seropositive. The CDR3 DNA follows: TGTGCCAGCAGTCCCACAGGGTTCTACGAGCAGTACTTC. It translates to CASSPTGFYEQYF.